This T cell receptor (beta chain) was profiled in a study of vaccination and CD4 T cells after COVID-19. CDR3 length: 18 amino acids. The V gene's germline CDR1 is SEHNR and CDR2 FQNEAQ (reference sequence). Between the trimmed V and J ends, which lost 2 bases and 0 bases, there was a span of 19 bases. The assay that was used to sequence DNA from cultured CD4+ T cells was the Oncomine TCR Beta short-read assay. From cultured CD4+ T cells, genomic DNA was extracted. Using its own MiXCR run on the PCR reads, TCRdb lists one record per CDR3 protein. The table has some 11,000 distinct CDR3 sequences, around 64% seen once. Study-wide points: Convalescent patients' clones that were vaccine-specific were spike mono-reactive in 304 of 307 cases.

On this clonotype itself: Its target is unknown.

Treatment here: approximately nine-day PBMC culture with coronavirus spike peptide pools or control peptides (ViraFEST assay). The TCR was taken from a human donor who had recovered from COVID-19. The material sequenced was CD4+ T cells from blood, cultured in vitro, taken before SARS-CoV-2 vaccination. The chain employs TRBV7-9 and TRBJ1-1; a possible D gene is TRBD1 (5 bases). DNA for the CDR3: TGTGCCAGCAGCTTACCAAAATGGGGCGGGCCACTGAACACTGAAGCTTTCTTT. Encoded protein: CASSLPKWGGPLNTEAFF.